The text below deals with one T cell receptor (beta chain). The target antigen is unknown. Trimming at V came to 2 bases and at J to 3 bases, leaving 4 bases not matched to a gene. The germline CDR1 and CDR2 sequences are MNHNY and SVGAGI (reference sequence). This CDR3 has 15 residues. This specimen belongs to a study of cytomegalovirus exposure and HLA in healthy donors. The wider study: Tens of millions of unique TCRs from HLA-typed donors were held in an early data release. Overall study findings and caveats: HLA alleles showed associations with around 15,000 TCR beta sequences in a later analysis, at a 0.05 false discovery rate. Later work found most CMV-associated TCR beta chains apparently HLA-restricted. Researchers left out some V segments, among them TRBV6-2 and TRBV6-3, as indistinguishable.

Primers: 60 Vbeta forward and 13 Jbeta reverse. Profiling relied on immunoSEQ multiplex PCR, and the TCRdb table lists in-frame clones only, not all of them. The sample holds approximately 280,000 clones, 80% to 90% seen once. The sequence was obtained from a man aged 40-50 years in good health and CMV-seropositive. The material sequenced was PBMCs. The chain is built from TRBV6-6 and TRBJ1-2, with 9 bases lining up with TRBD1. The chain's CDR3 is CASSYPDRGDYGYTF. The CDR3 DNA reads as TGTGCCAGCAGTTACCCCGACAGGGGGGACTATGGCTACACCTTC.